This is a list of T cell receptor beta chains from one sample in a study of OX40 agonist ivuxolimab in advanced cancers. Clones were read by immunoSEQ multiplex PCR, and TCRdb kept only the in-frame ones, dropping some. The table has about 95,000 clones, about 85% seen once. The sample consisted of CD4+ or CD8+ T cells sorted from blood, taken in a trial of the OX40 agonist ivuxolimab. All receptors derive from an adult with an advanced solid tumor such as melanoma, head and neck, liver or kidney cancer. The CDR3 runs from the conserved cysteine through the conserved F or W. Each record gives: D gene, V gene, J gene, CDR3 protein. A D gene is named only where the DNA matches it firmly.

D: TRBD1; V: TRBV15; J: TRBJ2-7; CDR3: CATSRSRTGTYEQYF
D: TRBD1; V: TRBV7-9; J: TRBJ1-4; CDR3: CASSHYRGGEKLFF
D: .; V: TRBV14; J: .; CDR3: CASSLHQGRGNGEQYF
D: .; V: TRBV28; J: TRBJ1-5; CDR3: CAIGRGMSNQPQHF
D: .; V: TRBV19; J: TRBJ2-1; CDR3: CASSIAGQPGANEQFF
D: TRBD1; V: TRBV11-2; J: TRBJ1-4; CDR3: CASSLGMTGAGEKLFF
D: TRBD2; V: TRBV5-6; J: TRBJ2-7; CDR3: CASSLELWTSGISEQYF
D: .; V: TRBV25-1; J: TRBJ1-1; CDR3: CASSPYGRTEAFF
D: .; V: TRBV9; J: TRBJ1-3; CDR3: CASSVDVAVGNTIYF
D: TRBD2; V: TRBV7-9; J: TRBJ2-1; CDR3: CASSPYTGTSAYNEQFF
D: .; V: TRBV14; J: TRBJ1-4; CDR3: CASSQAAGGWEKLFF
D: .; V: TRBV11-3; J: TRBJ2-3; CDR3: CASSKVGDTQYF
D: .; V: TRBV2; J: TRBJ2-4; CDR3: CASSKNPGGRSAKNIQYF
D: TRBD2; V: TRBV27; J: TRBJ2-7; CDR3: CASTRRALDHGGRPDEQYF
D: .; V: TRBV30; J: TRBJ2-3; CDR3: CAWSVRATDTQYF
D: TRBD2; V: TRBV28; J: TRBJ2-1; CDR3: CASSRTSRRYNEQFF
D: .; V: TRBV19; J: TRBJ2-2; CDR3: CASSRFGTGELFF
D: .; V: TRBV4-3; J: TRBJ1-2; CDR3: CASSQERGVRVRHYGYTF
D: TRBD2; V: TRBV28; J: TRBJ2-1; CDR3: CASSFGSSGRVDEQFF
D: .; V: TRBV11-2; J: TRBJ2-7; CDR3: CASRSGQTYEQYF
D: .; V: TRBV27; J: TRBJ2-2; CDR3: CASSQKLGGSGELFF
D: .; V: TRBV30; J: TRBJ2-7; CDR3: CAWRAKGPREQYF
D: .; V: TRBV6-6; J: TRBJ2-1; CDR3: CASRSYNEQFF
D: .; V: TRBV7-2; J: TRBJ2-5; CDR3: CASSLGEGETQYF
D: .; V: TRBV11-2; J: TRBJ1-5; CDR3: CASSLRGGQPQHF
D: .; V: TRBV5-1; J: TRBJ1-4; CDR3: CASSLNPNEKLFF
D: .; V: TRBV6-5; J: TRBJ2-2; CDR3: CASSRGSPGELFF